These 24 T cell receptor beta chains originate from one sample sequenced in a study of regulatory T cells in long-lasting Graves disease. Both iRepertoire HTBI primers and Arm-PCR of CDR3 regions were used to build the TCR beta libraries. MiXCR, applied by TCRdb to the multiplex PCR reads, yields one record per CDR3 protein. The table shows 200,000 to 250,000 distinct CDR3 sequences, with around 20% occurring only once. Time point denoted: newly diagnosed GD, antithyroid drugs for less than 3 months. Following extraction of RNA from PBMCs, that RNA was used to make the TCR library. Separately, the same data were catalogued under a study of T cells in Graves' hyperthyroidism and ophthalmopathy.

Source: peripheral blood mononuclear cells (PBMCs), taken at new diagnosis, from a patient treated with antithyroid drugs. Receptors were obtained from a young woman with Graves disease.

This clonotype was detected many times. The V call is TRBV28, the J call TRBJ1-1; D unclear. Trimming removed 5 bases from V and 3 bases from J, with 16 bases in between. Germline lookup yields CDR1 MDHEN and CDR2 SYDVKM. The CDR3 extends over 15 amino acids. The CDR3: CASSPLGSFDTEAFF. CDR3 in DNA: TGTGCCAGCAGTCCCTTAGGCAGTTTTGACACTGAAGCTTTCTTT.

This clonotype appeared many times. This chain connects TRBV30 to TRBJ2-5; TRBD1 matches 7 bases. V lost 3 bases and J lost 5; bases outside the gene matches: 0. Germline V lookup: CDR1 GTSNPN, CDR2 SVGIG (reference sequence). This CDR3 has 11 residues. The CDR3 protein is CAWRDRETQYF. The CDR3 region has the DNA TGTGCCTGGAGGGACAGGGAGACCCAGTACTTC.

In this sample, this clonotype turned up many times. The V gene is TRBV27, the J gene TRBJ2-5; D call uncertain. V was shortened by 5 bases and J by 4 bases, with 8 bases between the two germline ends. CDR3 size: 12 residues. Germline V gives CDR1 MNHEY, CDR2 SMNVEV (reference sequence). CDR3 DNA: TGTGCCAGCAGTCCCCTGGGAGAGACCCAGTACTTC. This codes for CASSPLGETQYF.

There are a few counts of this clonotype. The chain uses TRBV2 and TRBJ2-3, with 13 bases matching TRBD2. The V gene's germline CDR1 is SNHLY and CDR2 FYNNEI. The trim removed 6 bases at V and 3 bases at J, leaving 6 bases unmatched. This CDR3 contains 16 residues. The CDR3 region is CASSVTSGGTTDTQYF. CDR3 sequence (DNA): TGTGCCAGCAGCGTGACTAGCGGGGGGACTACAGATACGCAGTATTTT.

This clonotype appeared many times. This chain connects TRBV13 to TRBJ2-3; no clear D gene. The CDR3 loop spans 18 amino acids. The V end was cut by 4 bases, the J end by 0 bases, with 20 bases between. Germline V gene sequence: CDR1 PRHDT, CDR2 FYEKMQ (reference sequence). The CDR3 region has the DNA TGTGCCAGCAGCTCGCAGACTGTTACAGCCACTAGCACAGATACGCAGTATTTT. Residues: CASSSQTVTATSTDTQYF.

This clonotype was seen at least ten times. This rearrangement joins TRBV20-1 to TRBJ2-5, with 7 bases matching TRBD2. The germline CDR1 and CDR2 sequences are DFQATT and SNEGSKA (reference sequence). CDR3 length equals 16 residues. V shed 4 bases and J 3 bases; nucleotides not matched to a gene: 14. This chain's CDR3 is CSAITKAGAWEETQYF. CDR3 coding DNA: TGCAGTGCTATTACAAAGGCGGGAGCTTGGGAAGAGACCCAGTACTTC.

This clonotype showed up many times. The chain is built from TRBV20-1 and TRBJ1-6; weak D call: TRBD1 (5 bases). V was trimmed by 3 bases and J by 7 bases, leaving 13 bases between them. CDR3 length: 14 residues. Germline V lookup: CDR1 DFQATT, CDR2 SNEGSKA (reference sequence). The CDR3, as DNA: TGCAGTGCTAGTCGGGTGGGGGGAAATTCACCCCTCCACTTT. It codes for CSASRVGGNSPLHF.

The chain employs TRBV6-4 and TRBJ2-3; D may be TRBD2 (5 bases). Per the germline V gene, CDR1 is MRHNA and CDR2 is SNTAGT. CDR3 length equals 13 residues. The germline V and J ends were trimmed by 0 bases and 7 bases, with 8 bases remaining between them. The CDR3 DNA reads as TGTGCCAGCAGTGACTCACGGGGAAATACGCAGTATTTT. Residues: CASSDSRGNTQYF.

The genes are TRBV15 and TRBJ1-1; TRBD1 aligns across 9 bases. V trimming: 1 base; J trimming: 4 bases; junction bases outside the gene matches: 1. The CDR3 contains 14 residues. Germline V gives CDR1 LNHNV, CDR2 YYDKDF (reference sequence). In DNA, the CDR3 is TGTGCCACCAGCAGAGGACAGGGGGGCACTGAAGCTTTCTTT. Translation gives CATSRGQGGTEAFF.

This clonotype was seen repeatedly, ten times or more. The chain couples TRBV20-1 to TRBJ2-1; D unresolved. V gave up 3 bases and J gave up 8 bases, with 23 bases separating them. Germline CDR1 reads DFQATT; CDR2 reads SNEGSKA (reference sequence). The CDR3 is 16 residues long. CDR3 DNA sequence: TGCAGTGCTAGGCCCTCAGTTGGGATTAAAGGACATGAGCAGTTCTTC. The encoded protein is CSARPSVGIKGHEQFF.

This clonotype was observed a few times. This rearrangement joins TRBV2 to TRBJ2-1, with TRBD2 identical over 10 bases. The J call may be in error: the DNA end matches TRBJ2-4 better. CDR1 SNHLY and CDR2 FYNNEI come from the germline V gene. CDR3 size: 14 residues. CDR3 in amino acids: CASGRTSGKNIQYF. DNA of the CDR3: TGTGCCAGCGGGAGGACTAGCGGTAAAAACATTCAGTACTTC.

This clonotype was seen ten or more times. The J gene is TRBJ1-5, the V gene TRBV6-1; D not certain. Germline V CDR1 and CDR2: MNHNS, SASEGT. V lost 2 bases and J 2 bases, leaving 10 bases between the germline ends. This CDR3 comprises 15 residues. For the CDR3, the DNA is TGTGCCAGCAGTGAATCCTGGGGAGGCAATCAGCCCCAGCATTTT. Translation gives CASSESWGGNQPQHF.

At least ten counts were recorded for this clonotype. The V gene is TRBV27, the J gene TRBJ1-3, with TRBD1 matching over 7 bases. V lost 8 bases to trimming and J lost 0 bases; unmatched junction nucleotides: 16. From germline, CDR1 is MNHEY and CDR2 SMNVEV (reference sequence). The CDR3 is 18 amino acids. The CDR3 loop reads CASSPLSDRLHSGNTIYF. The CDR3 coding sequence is TGTGCCAGCTCACCGCTATCGGACAGGTTACACTCTGGAAACACCATATATTTT.

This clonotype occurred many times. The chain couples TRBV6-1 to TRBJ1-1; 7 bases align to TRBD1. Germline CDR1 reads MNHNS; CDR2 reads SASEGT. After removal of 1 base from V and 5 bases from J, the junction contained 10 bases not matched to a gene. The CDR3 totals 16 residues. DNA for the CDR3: TGTGCCAGCAGTGAAGGACAGGGAAGGCTGTATACTGAAGCTTTCTTT. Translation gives CASSEGQGRLYTEAFF.

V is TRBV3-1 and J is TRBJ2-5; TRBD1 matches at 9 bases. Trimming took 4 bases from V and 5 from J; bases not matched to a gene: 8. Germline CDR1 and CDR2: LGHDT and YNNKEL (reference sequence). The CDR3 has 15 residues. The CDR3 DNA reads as TGTGCCAGCAGCCTTCAACAGGGGGCTTTGGAGACCCAGTACTTC. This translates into CASSLQQGALETQYF.

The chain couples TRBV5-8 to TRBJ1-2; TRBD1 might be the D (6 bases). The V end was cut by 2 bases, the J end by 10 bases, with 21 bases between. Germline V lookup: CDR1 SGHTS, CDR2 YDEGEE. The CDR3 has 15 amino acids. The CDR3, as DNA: TGTGCCAGCAGCTTCCAGGGGACGGTGGTTTTCCTCTACACCTTC. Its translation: CASSFQGTVVFLYTF.

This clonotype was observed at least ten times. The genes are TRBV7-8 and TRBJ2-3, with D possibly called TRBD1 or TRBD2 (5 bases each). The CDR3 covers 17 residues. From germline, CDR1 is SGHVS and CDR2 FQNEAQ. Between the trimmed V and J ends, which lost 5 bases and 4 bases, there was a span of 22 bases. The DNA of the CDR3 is TGTGCCAGCAGCAACCGACCGGGACGAGGGTATCCAGATACGCAGTATTTT. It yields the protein CASSNRPGRGYPDTQYF.

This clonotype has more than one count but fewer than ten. Written as DNA, the CDR3 is TGCAGTGCTAGCTCTTCGGAGGACAGGGGGCTTACTGAAGCTTTCTTT. Translated, it gives CSASSSEDRGLTEAFF. The V gene is TRBV20-1, the J gene TRBJ1-1, with 11 bases fitting TRBD1. CDR1 is DFQATT and CDR2 is SNEGSKA in the germline V gene (reference sequence). The CDR3 spans 16 residues. The V segment lost 3 bases and the J segment 5 bases; nucleotides outside the gene matches: 11.

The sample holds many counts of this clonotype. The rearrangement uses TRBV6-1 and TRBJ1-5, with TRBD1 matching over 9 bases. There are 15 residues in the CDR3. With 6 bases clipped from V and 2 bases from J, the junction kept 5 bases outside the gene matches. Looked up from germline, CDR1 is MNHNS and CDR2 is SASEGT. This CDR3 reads CASRDDRGGNQPQHF. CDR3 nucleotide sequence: TGTGCCAGCAGGGACGACAGGGGGGGCAATCAGCCCCAGCATTTT.

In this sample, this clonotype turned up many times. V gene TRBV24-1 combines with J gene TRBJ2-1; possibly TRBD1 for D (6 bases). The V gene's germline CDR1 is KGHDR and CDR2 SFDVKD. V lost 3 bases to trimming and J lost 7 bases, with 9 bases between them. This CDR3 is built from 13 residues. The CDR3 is CATSDLDSNEQFF. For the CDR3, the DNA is TGTGCCACCAGTGATCTGGACAGTAATGAGCAGTTCTTC.

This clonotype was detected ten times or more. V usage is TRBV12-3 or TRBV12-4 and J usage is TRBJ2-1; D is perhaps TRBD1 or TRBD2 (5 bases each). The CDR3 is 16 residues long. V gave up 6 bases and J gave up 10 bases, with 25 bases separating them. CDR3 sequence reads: CASSPGARPQGEEQFF. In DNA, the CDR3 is TGTGCCAGCAGCCCGGGCGCTAGACCCCAAGGGGAGGAGCAGTTCTTC.

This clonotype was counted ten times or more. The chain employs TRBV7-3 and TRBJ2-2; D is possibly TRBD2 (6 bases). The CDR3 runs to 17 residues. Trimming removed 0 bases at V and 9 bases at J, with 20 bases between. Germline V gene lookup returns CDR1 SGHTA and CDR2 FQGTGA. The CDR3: CASSLTRSGTASRELFF. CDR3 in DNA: TGTGCCAGCAGCTTAACGAGAAGTGGGACTGCCTCCCGGGAGCTGTTTTTT.

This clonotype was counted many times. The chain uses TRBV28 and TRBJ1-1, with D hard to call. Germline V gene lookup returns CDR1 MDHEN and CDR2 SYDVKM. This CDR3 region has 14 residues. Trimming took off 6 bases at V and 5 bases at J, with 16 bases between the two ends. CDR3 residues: CASSKTPLGTEAFF. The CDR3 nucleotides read TGTGCCAGCAGCAAAACCCCTTTGGGGACTGAAGCTTTCTTT. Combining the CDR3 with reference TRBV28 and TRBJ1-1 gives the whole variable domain DVKVTQSSRYLVKRTGEKVFLECVQDMDHENMFWYRQDPGLGLRLIYFSYDVKMKEKGDIPEGYSVSREKKERFSLILESASTNQTSMYLCASSKTPLGTEAFFGQGTRLTVV.

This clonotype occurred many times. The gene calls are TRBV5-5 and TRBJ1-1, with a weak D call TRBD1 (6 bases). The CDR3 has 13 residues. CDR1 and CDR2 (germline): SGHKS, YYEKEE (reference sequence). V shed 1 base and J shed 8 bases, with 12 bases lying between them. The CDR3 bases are TGTGCCAGCAGCTTGTGGGGGGGGCGCGAAGCTTTCTTT. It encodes CASSLWGGREAFF. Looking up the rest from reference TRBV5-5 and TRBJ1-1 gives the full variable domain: DAGVTQSPTHLIKTRGQQVTLRCSPISGHKSVSWYQQVLGQGPQFIFQYYEKEERGRGNFPDRFSARQFPNYSSELNVNALLLGDSALYLCASSLWGGREAFFGQGTRLTVV.